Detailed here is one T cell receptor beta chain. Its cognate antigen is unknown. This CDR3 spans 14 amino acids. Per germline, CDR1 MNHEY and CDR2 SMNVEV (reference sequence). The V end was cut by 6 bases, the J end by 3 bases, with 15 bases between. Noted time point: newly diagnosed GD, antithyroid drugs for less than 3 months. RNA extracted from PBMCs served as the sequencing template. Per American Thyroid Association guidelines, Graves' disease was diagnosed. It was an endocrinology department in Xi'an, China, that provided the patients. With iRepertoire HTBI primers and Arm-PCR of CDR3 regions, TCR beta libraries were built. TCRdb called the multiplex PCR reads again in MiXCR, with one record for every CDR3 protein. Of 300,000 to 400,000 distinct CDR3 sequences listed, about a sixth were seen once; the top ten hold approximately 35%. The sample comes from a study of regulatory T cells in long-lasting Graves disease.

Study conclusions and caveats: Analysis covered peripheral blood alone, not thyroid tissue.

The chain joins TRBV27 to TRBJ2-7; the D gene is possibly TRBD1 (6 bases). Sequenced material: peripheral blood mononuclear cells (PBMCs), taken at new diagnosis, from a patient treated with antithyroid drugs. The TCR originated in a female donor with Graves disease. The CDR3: CASSESGQFYEQYF. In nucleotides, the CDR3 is TGTGCCAGCAGCGAATCGGGACAATTCTACGAGCAGTACTTC.